The 20 T cell receptor beta chains presented below share a single source sample, sequenced in a study of T-cell memory formation after mild COVID-19. TCRdb fed the 5' RACE reads into MiXCR, producing one record per CDR3 protein. The data hold almost 550,000 distinct CDR3 sequences, with roughly 21% observed a single time. The sample was PBMCs or a T cell subset sorted from them (not recorded which). All receptors come from an adult woman who had mild COVID-19 (a few samples of this study predate the infection). Cell type and time point are not known.

This clonotype was seen a handful of times. The J gene is TRBJ1-1, the V gene TRBV5-6, with 7 nucleotides matching TRBD1. The CDR3 loop spans 14 amino acids. Trimming at V came to 0 bases and at J to 5 bases, leaving 4 bases not matched to a gene. The germline CDR1 and CDR2 sequences are SGHDT and YYEEEE. CDR3 nucleotide sequence: TGTGCCAGCAGCTTGGCCCAACAGGGGACTGAAGCTTTCTTT. It codes for CASSLAQQGTEAFF.

This chain uses TRBV12-3 or TRBV12-4 with TRBJ1-4, with D possibly matching TRBD1 (5 bases). The ends were cut back, 2 bases at V and 8 bases at J, with 12 bases in the middle. There are 14 residues in the CDR3. The CDR3 sequence: CASSLQGREEKLFF. The CDR3 DNA is TGTGCCAGCAGTTTACAGGGCAGGGAGGAAAAACTGTTTTTT.

In this sample, this clonotype turned up a few times. The V and J genes are TRBV2 and TRBJ1-2, with D possibly TRBD1 on 5 matching bases. Trimming took 4 bases from V and 4 from J, leaving 13 bases between them. The germline CDR1 and CDR2 sequences are SNHLY and FYNNEI. This CDR3 region has 14 residues. CDR3: CASSAGRGPYGYTF. The DNA of the CDR3 is TGTGCCAGCAGTGCGGGGAGGGGACCCTATGGCTACACCTTC.

The chain has TRBV2 and TRBJ2-3, with 7 bases that match TRBD2. The germline V gene encodes CDR1 SNHLY and CDR2 FYNNEI. The CDR3 spans 16 residues. The V gene end was trimmed by 3 bases and the J gene end by 6 bases; junction bases not matched to a gene: 12. CDR3 in DNA: TGTGCCAGCAGTGATGGAAGCGGGACTCCTGGGGATACGCAGTATTTT. Its protein product is CASSDGSGTPGDTQYF.

The rearrangement joins TRBV19 to TRBJ2-5, with a weak D call TRBD1 (6 bases). The CDR3 consists of 16 residues. Germline CDR1 is LNHDA and CDR2 is SQIVND (reference sequence). Trimming pared 5 bases from V and 2 bases from J, leaving 18 bases between. CDR3 DNA sequence: TGTGCCAGTAGTCCTATACCGGGACAATCACAAGAGACCCAGTACTTC. It specifies CASSPIPGQSQETQYF.

This clonotype was counted a few times. The chain recombines TRBV6-6 with TRBJ2-1; maybe TRBD1 (5 bases). This CDR3 spans 17 amino acids. V was clipped by 3 bases and J by 0 bases, with 15 bases between them. Germline loops: CDR1 MNHNY, CDR2 SVGAGI (reference sequence). Written as DNA, the CDR3 is TGTGCCAGCAGTTATGGGCCTGGGGCACCCTCCTACAATGAGCAGTTCTTC. Translation: CASSYGPGAPSYNEQFF.

This rearrangement joins TRBV9 to TRBJ2-7; no reliable D call. The CDR3 runs 14 residues. Germline V gene data show CDR1 as SGDLS and CDR2 as YYNGEE. V was cut by 2 bases and J by 2 bases, with 11 bases left in between. The CDR3 reads CASSVVGIPYEQYF. In nucleotides, the CDR3 is TGTGCCAGCAGCGTGGTGGGCATACCCTACGAGCAGTACTTC. The full variable domain, its missing parts supplied by reference TRBV9 and TRBJ2-7, is DSGVTQTPKHLITATGQRVTLRCSPRSGDLSVYWYQQSLDQGLQFLIQYYNGEERAKGNILERFSAQQFPDLHSELNLSSLELGDSALYFCASSVVGIPYEQYFGPGTRLTVT.

This chain connects TRBV11-1 to TRBJ2-3; 7 nucleotides line up with TRBD1. The CDR3 runs 21 residues. The V gene end was trimmed by 4 bases and the J gene end by 2 bases; junction bases not matched to a gene: 24. CDR1 and CDR2 (germline): SGHAT, FQDESV (reference sequence). The CDR3 is CASSSGGTPSGRGGHTDTQYF. For the CDR3, the DNA is TGTGCCAGCAGCTCCGGCGGAACCCCCAGTGGTCGAGGGGGCCACACAGATACGCAGTATTTT.

The DNA of the CDR3 is TGTGCCAGCAGTGTTTTGGCAAGCCAGGGAAAGACCCAGTACTTC. It codes for CASSVLASQGKTQYF. This chain uses TRBV25-1 with TRBJ2-5, with D perhaps matching TRBD1 (5 bases). Germline V gene sequence: CDR1 MGHDK, CDR2 SYGVNS. This CDR3 comprises 15 residues. The V and J ends lost 4 bases and 6 bases respectively, with 18 bases between them.

This clonotype has only a few counts. The chain couples TRBV12-3 or TRBV12-4 to TRBJ2-7; the match to TRBD1 covers 8 bases. After removal of 7 bases from V and 2 bases from J, the junction contained 7 bases not matched to a gene. The CDR3 spans 14 residues. Written as DNA, the CDR3 is TGTGCCAGCACCCCCGGGACAGGCCCCTACGAGCAGTACTTC. It specifies CASTPGTGPYEQYF.

This clonotype showed up just a few times. J is TRBJ2-6 and V is TRBV24-1; TRBD1 matches 7 bases. With V trimmed by 4 bases and J by 0 bases, 5 bases remained unmatched. The germline gives CDR1 KGHDR, CDR2 SFDVKD. The CDR3 runs 17 residues. CDR3 DNA: TGTGCCACCAGTGACCCGGACAGGTACTCTGGGGCCAACGTCCTGACTTTC. This translates into CATSDPDRYSGANVLTF.

This chain joins TRBV6-5 and TRBJ1-5; D might be TRBD1 (5 bases). The CDR3 runs 13 residues. The V and J ends lost 0 bases and 9 bases respectively, with 9 bases between them. Germline-derived CDR1 and CDR2 are MNHEY and SVGAGI. The CDR3 DNA sequence: TGTGCCAGCAGTTACTCGGGACGGGGGCCCCAGCATTTT. Translating it yields CASSYSGRGPQHF.

The rearrangement joins TRBV20-1 to TRBJ2-7; D not resolved. CDR3 length: 13 amino acids. Germline CDR1 and CDR2: DFQATT and SNEGSKA (reference sequence). V lost 5 bases to trimming and J lost 0 bases, with 11 bases between them. In DNA form, the CDR3 reads TGCAGTGCTCTGCTACACAGCTCCTACGAGCAGTACTTC. Translation: CSALLHSSYEQYF.

V and J are TRBV12-3 or TRBV12-4 and TRBJ2-2; the D is unclear. Deletions cut 6 bases from V and 7 bases from J, with 6 bases between. This CDR3 comprises 11 residues. The CDR3: CASSRFGELFF. CDR3 nucleotides: TGTGCCAGCAGCAGATTCGGGGAGCTGTTTTTT.

A few counts support this clonotype. This sequence joins TRBV20-1 and TRBJ2-4; TRBD1 matches at 8 bases. This CDR3 is built from 11 residues. The V gene end was trimmed by 5 bases and the J gene end by 7 bases; junction bases not matched to a gene: 1. Germline CDR1 is DFQATT and CDR2 is SNEGSKA (reference sequence). In nucleotides, the CDR3 is TGCAGTGCTCGACAGGGGAACATTCAGTACTTC. It specifies CSARQGNIQYF.

The genes are TRBV25-1 and TRBJ1-6; D uncertain. This CDR3 is 14 amino acids long. Germline V gene data show CDR1 as MGHDK and CDR2 as SYGVNS. The germline V and J ends were trimmed by 7 bases and 5 bases, with 12 bases remaining between them. The chain's CDR3 is CASNWAVDNSPLHF. The CDR3 DNA reads as TGTGCCAGCAATTGGGCGGTGGATAATTCACCCCTCCACTTT.

The chain has TRBV12-3 or TRBV12-4 and TRBJ2-1, with TRBD2 identical over 13 bases. V trimming: 4 bases; J trimming: 7 bases; junction bases outside the gene matches: 4. The CDR3 extends over 15 amino acids. DNA for the CDR3: TGTGCCAGCAGTTCCGGGACTAGCGGGATGAATGAGCAGTTCTTC. Residues: CASSSGTSGMNEQFF.

The rearrangement joins TRBV20-1 to TRBJ2-7; 9 bases map to TRBD2. CDR1 DFQATT and CDR2 SNEGSKA come from the germline V gene (reference sequence). The V and J ends lost 1 base and 7 bases, in that order; junction bases with no gene match: 5. This CDR3 is built from 13 residues. CDR3 region: CSARGLAAWEQYF. For the CDR3, the DNA is TGCAGTGCTAGAGGACTAGCGGCTTGGGAGCAGTACTTC.

The gene calls are TRBV7-3 and TRBJ2-2; maybe TRBD2 (6 bases). CDR1 and CDR2 from the germline V gene are SGHTA and FQGTGA. V lost 7 bases, J lost 4 bases, and 19 bases lay in between. The CDR3 spans 16 residues. The CDR3 DNA is TGTGCCAGCACCCTTATGGCGGGGTCGCGCACCGGGGAGCTGTTTTTT. Encoded protein: CASTLMAGSRTGELFF. The full variable domain, with the rest looked up from reference TRBV7-3 and TRBJ2-2, is GAGVSQTPSNKVTEKGKYVELRCDPISGHTALYWYRQSLGQGPEFLIYFQGTGAADDSGLPNDRFFAVRPEGSVSTLKIQRTERGDSAVYLCASTLMAGSRTGELFFGEGSRLTVL.

This clonotype came up many times. J is TRBJ2-7 and V is TRBV7-9; the match to TRBD2 covers 13 bases. This CDR3 region has 15 residues. CDR1 is SEHNR and CDR2 is FQNEAQ in the germline V gene (reference sequence). With V trimmed by 5 bases and J by 2 bases, 3 bases remained unmatched. CDR3 in amino acids: CASSRGLAGTYEQYF. In DNA, the CDR3 is TGTGCCAGCAGCCGGGGACTAGCGGGGACCTACGAGCAGTACTTC.